This is a list of T cell receptor beta chains from one sample in a study of shared clonotypes between healthy human individuals. Profiled with immunoSEQ multiplex PCR; TCRdb holds only in-frame clones, not every one. Altogether about 1,800,000 clones are present, over 85% being singletons, with the ten largest covering more than 0.9%. Sequencing used naive CD8+ T cells sorted from blood. Receptors originate from a man in his late teens or twenties in good health. CDR3s include the opening cysteine and the closing phenylalanine or tryptophan. A D gene is named only where the DNA matches it firmly. Some rows mark clone size as missing; the rest say once, few, many or name a class of expanded clone.

d_gene	v_gene	abundance	j_gene	CDR3aa	CDR3nt
-	TRBV5-1	-	TRBJ2-5	CASSRDWEETQYF	TGCGCCAGCAGCCGGGACTGGGAAGAGACCCAGTACTTC
-	TRBV5-4	-	TRBJ2-1	CASRLDLSPNEQFF	TGTGCCAGCCGCTTGGACCTCTCCCCCAATGAGCAGTTCTTC
TRBD2	TRBV4-3	-	TRBJ2-1	CASSAGLAGSGGNEQFF	TGCGCCAGCAGCGCCGGGCTAGCGGGCTCCGGAGGGAATGAGCAGTTCTTC
-	TRBV28	-	TRBJ2-7	CASSFLRQYSYEQYF	TGTGCCAGCAGTTTCCTCCGGCAGTACTCCTACGAGCAGTACTTC
-	TRBV6-5	-	TRBJ2-7	CASSSGDGTYEQYF	TGTGCCAGCAGTTCGGGGGACGGGACCTACGAGCAGTACTTC
-	TRBV4-3	-	TRBJ2-5	CASSPGTALGETQYF	TGCGCCAGCAGCCCCGGGACGGCTCTTGGGGAGACCCAGTACTTC
TRBD1	TRBV10-3	-	TRBJ2-1	CAISTTGSPYNEQFF	TGTGCCATCAGTACGACAGGGTCCCCATACAATGAGCAGTTCTTC
-	TRBV9	-	TRBJ2-3	CASSISGTDNFDTQYF	TGTGCCAGCAGCATATCCGGGACGGACAACTTTGATACGCAGTATTTT
-	TRBV9	once	TRBJ2-1	CASSVGVSSYNEQFF	TGTGCCAGCAGCGTAGGGGTTAGCTCCTACAATGAGCAGTTCTTC
-	TRBV10-3	-	TRBJ2-2	CAIRAGTGELFF	TGTGCCATCAGGGCGGGCACCGGGGAGCTGTTTTTT
-	TRBV2	once	TRBJ2-7	CASSGTTYYEQYF	TGTGCCAGCAGTGGAACTACCTACTACGAGCAGTACTTC
-	TRBV27	-	TRBJ2-7	CASSLLAGANEQYF	TGTGCCAGCAGTTTGCTTGCAGGCGCCAACGAGCAGTACTTC
-	TRBV29-1	once	TRBJ1-1	CSVSGIWAFF	TGCAGCGTCTCTGGCATATGGGCTTTCTTT
-	TRBV19	-	TRBJ2-2	CASSIGADTGELFF	TGTGCCAGTAGTATAGGGGCCGACACCGGGGAGCTGTTTTTT
TRBD1	TRBV27	-	TRBJ2-2	CASSLFTGQGLNTGELFF	TGTGCCAGCAGTTTATTTACGGGACAGGGGTTGAACACCGGGGAGCTGTTTTTT
TRBD2	TRBV6-5	-	TRBJ2-1	CASSTSERYNEQFF	TGTGCCAGCAGTACTAGCGAGAGATACAATGAGCAGTTCTTC
TRBD1	TRBV29-1	once	TRBJ1-1	CSVGTGVNTEAFF	TGCAGCGTTGGTACAGGGGTGAACACTGAAGCTTTCTTT
TRBD2	TRBV6-1	-	TRBJ2-7	CATGWTSTYEQYF	TGTGCCACCGGTTGGACTAGTACGTACGAGCAGTACTTC
TRBD1	TRBV13	-	TRBJ1-5	CASSEQGASQPQHF	TGTGCCAGCAGCGAACAGGGGGCGAGTCAGCCCCAGCATTTT
-	TRBV28	once	TRBJ2-3	CASSSFWGAYSDTQYF	TGTGCCAGCAGCTCATTTTGGGGGGCCTACTCAGATACGCAGTATTTT
-	TRBV11-1	-	TRBJ2-5	CASSLRGAPVETQYF	TGTGCCAGCAGCTTAAGGGGCGCCCCAGTGGAGACCCAGTACTTC
-	TRBV25-1	-	TRBJ1-4	CASSEYTGNEKLFF	TGTGCCAGCAGTGAATATACAGGCAATGAAAAACTGTTTTTT